This entry concerns a single TCR beta chain. Its antigen is as yet unknown. Clones were sequenced by immunoSEQ multiplex PCR, and TCRdb holds only the in-frame ones, with some missing. In the table there are 150,000 to 180,000 clones, more than 75% of which are singletons. The data were taken from a study of T cell responses to AZD1222 COVID-19 vaccine. Findings and limits, study-wide: Increased Spike-specific TCR breadth and depth were observed after two AZD1222 doses. The donor group comprised mostly white British people and more females; the analysis possibly underestimated clonal diversity. Along spike, vaccine-associated CD4 TCRs were found throughout, with dominance at 160-218 and 743-854.

This CDR3 comprises 18 residues. Germline V lookup: CDR1 LNHDA, CDR2 SQIVND (reference sequence). Trimming removed 3 bases at V and 0 bases at J, with 20 bases between. Sample: peripheral blood, taken on day 0 of AZD1222 vaccination. This TCR derives from an adult in good health. The rearrangement links TRBV19 to TRBJ1-1; D perhaps matches TRBD1 (5 bases). The CDR3 protein is CASSIGAGTGLLNTEAFF. The CDR3 DNA sequence: TGTGCCAGTAGTATTGGGGCGGGCACAGGCCTCTTGAACACTGAAGCTTTCTTT.